What follows is one T cell receptor beta chain and its context. These data are taken from a study of type 1 regulatory T cells. V lost 3 bases and J 4 bases, leaving 13 bases between the germline ends. The CDR3 is 15 residues long. MiXCR, run by TCRdb on the reads, gives a single entry per CDR3 protein. Seen here are 75,000 to 100,000 distinct CDR3 sequences, around 30% observed once, and the top ten hold about 2%. This clonotype was obtained from a human donor in good health. The sequenced sample consisted of CD4+ T cells, either the whole sample or a sorted fraction (not recorded which). The V call is TRBV12-3 or TRBV12-4, the J call TRBJ1-5, with D possibly matching TRBD1 (5 bases). The CDR3 DNA is TGTGCCAGCAGTTTTTTCAGGGATGGGAATCAGCCCCAGCATTTT. Its protein is CASSFFRDGNQPQHF.